This T cell receptor beta chain was sequenced during a study of blood T cell repertoires in COVID-19. Study-wide background: From the United States, Italy and Spain came samples of acute and convalescent COVID-19.

This clone was picked up a small number of times. How the authors handled the data: Reference gene primer amplification gave nucleated cell count estimates. TCRdb's copy holds only in-frame clones and misses some; the assay was immunoSEQ multiplex PCR. V and J calls plus clone size are reproduced from that table; the DNA served to infer D and trimming. Of about 14,000 clones in the sample, 75% to 90% are singletons; the top ten hold 22%. The receptor was derived from a man at least 80 years old with active or convalescent COVID-19. Sample: peripheral blood.

In nucleotides, the CDR3 is TGTGCCAGCAGTTGGATTAGGCAGGGGTTCTATAATTCACCCCTCCACTTT. It specifies CASSWIRQGFYNSPLHF. The chain has TRBV28 and TRBJ1-6; D is perhaps TRBD1 (6 bases). The CDR3 loop spans 17 amino acids. Looked up from germline, CDR1 is MDHEN and CDR2 is SYDVKM. Trimming shortened V by 4 bases and J by 3 bases, and 16 bases separated the two germline ends.